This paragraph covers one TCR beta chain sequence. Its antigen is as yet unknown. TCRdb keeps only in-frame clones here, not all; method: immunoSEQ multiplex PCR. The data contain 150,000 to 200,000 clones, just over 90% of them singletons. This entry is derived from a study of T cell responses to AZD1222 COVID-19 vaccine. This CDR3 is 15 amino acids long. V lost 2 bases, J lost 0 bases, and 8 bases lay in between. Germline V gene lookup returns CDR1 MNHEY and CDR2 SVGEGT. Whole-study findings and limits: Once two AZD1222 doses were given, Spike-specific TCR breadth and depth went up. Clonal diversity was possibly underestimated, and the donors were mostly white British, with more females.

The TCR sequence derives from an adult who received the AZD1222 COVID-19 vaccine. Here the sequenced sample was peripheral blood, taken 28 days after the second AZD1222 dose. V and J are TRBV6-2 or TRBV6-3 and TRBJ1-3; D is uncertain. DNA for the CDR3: TGTGCCAGCAGTTACACGGGAACCTCTGGAAACACCATATATTTT. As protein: CASSYTGTSGNTIYF.